The present TCR beta chain was sequenced within a study of OX40 agonist ivuxolimab in advanced cancers. Study summary: Partial response was recorded in three patients: one hepatocellular carcinoma and two cutaneous melanoma cases.

TCRdb keeps only in-frame clones here, not all; method: immunoSEQ multiplex PCR. The table lists about 88,000 clones, around 85% of them singletons, with approximately 0.2% in the top ten. The sample was CD4+ or CD8+ T cells sorted from blood, taken in a trial of the OX40 agonist ivuxolimab. The clonotype originates from an adult with an advanced solid tumor such as melanoma, head and neck, liver or kidney cancer.

CDR3 region: CASSQLAGDSSGEQFF. As DNA, the CDR3 is TGTGCCAGCAGCCAACTAGCGGGGGACAGTAGTGGTGAGCAGTTCTTC. The gene calls are TRBV7-9 and TRBJ2-1; 11 positions match TRBD2. V lost 5 bases and J lost 9; bases outside the gene matches: 12. In germline, CDR1 is SEHNR, CDR2 FQNEAQ (reference sequence). CDR3 length: 16 residues. Drawing the rest from reference TRBV7-9 and TRBJ2-1, the complete variable domain is DTGVSQNPRHKITKRGQNVTFRCDPISEHNRLYWYRQTLGQGPEFLTYFQNEAQLEKSRLLSDRFSAERPKGSFSTLEIQRTEQGDSAMYLCASSQLAGDSSGEQFFGPGTRLTVL.